A single sample is the source of the 12 T cell receptor beta chains below, sequenced in a study. TCRdb reprocessed the RT-PCR reads via MiXCR and lists one record per CDR3 protein. The top ten clones hold 3.6% of a sample with about 700,000 distinct CDR3 sequences, approximately 15% of them seen once. The sequenced material came from memory CD4+ T cells from blood. The origin of the receptors is a female donor in good health, serving as a healthy control.

The rearrangement uses TRBV28 and TRBJ1-5, with no clear D. With 2 bases removed from V and 5 bases from J, the gap between germline ends came to 10 bases. The CDR3 sequence is 14 residues long. Germline-derived CDR1 and CDR2 are MDHEN and SYDVKM. The CDR3 loop reads CASSLDTSYQPQHF. CDR3 nucleotides: TGTGCCAGCAGTTTAGACACGAGCTATCAGCCCCAGCATTTT.

This clonotype was counted between two and nine times. V is TRBV18 and J is TRBJ2-1; D is unclear. Germline V gene lookup returns CDR1 KGHSH and CDR2 LQKENI. V was shortened by 3 bases and J by 6 bases, with 12 bases between the two germline ends. This CDR3 contains 14 residues. The CDR3 DNA reads TGTGCCAGCTCACCTTTTAACACTCGCAATGAGCAGTTCTTC. The encoded protein is CASSPFNTRNEQFF.

This clonotype was counted between two and nine times. This sequence joins TRBV5-6 and TRBJ1-1, with D hard to call. Germline CDR1 and CDR2: SGHDT and YYEEEE. The CDR3 is 17 amino acids. V was cut by 3 bases and J by 1 base, with 19 bases left in between. The CDR3 coding sequence is TGTGCCAGCAGCTACGGTCTGGGCGGTAGGTCGAACACTGAAGCTTTCTTT. It codes for CASSYGLGGRSNTEAFF.

This clonotype was observed at least ten times. V gene TRBV9 combines with J gene TRBJ2-5; D gene uncertain. V lost 0 bases to trimming and J lost 3 bases, with 6 bases between them. The germline gives CDR1 SGDLS, CDR2 YYNGEE. This CDR3 is built from 13 residues. The CDR3 coding sequence is TGTGCCAGCAGCGTAGCTCAAGAAGAGACCCAGTACTTC. It is translated as CASSVAQEETQYF.

This clonotype was picked up a small number of times. The V gene is TRBV20-1, the J gene TRBJ2-7; the D is unclear. The CDR3 consists of 13 residues. Germline CDR1 reads DFQATT; CDR2 reads SNEGSKA (reference sequence). Trimming shortened V by 1 base and J by 2 bases, and 9 bases separated the two germline ends. DNA of the CDR3: TGCAGTGCTAGAGTGACACTAACCTACGAGCAGTACTTC. Encoded protein: CSARVTLTYEQYF.

V usage is TRBV3-1 and J usage is TRBJ1-1; 9 nucleotides agree with TRBD1. From germline, CDR1 is LGHDT and CDR2 YNNKEL (reference sequence). This CDR3 region has 14 residues. V dropped 7 bases and J dropped 3; count of bases not matched to a gene: 6. For the CDR3, the DNA is TGTGCCAGCAAAAAGACAGGGGGAGACACTGAAGCTTTCTTT. Translating gives CASKKTGGDTEAFF.

A few counts support this clonotype. The V gene is TRBV5-1, the J gene TRBJ2-7; D is possibly TRBD1 or TRBD2 (5 bases each). This CDR3 is 15 amino acids long. In germline, CDR1 is SGHRS, CDR2 YFSETQ. The V gene lost 4 bases and the J gene lost 4 bases, with 18 bases spanning the gap. Written as DNA, the CDR3 is TGCGCCAGCAGCCGGGACGACAGAAGACTATACGAGCAGTACTTC. Its protein product is CASSRDDRRLYEQYF.

The rearrangement uses TRBV6-5 and TRBJ2-7; D is perhaps TRBD2 (6 bases). The CDR3 has 13 residues. Germline V CDR1 and CDR2: MNHEY, SVGAGI. Deletions cut 6 bases from V and 6 bases from J, with 15 bases between. Here the CDR3 reads CASRNSGVGEQYF. In DNA, the CDR3 is TGTGCCAGCAGAAATTCGGGGGTTGGCGAGCAGTACTTC.

This clonotype was observed many times. The V call is TRBV20-1, the J call TRBJ2-1; D is uncertain. The CDR3 consists of 11 residues. The germline V gene encodes CDR1 DFQATT and CDR2 SNEGSKA (reference sequence). V lost 0 bases and J 13 bases, leaving 10 bases between the germline ends. The CDR3 sequence: CSARDPGSQFF. The CDR3 nucleotides are TGCAGTGCTAGAGATCCAGGATCCCAGTTCTTC.

This clonotype was seen many times. The V gene is TRBV29-1, the J gene TRBJ2-1; D gene unclear. CDR1 is SQVTM, CDR2 ANQGSEA, per germline. Trimming cost V 6 bases and J 8 bases, with 17 bases left between them. The CDR3 runs to 13 residues. The CDR3 DNA follows: TGCAGCGTCCCCCACAGTATTCGCTATGAGCAGTTCTTC. Protein: CSVPHSIRYEQFF.

The gene calls are TRBV7-3 and TRBJ2-2; D perhaps matches TRBD1 (5 bases). There are 18 residues in the CDR3. Trimming pared 2 bases from V and 4 bases from J, leaving 20 bases between. Germline assignment: CDR1 SGHTA and CDR2 FQGTGA. The CDR3 nucleotides are TGTGCCAGCAGCTTATATGGACACGGAGCCCCGGTCACCGGGGAGCTGTTTTTT. This codes for CASSLYGHGAPVTGELFF.

The chain employs TRBV4-1 and TRBJ1-1; D gene uncertain. Germline V CDR1 and CDR2: MGHRA, YSYEKL. Trimming removed 2 bases at V and 1 base at J, with 17 bases between. CDR3 length: 17 residues. CDR3 residues: CASSQPLSTSRNTEAFF. CDR3 coding DNA: TGCGCCAGCAGCCAACCCTTAAGTACCTCACGGAACACTGAAGCTTTCTTT.